The 23 T cell receptor beta chains in this list originate from one sample, sequenced in a study of T cell responses to AZD1222 COVID-19 vaccine. TCRdb keeps only in-frame clones here, not all; method: immunoSEQ multiplex PCR. In the table there are 130,000 or so clones, 85% to 90% of which are singletons. The material was peripheral blood, obtained on day 0 of AZD1222 vaccination. Receptors originate from an adult in good health.

The CDR3 DNA follows: TGCAGCGTTGACGCAGGGGGTCGTGGCACTGAAGCTTTCTTT. Translating gives CSVDAGGRGTEAFF. The V and J genes are TRBV29-1 and TRBJ1-1, with 7 bases identical to TRBD1. The germline V gene encodes CDR1 SQVTM and CDR2 ANQGSEA. The CDR3 totals 14 residues. With 3 bases clipped from V and 4 bases from J, the junction kept 8 bases outside the gene matches. The variable domain in full, with the rest retrieved from reference TRBV29-1 and TRBJ1-1, is SAVISQKPSRDICQRGTSLTIQCQVDSQVTMMFWYRQQPGQSLTLIATANQGSEATYESGFVIDKFPISRPNLTFSTLTVSNMSPEDSSIYLCSVDAGGRGTEAFFGQGTRLTVV.

The chain couples TRBV24-1 to TRBJ1-6; a possible D gene is TRBD1 (6 bases). In germline, CDR1 is KGHDR, CDR2 SFDVKD. This CDR3 has 14 amino acids. V lost 11 bases and J lost 5, with 15 bases in between. The CDR3 DNA follows: TGTGCCAGGATCCGGGACAAAGATAATTCACCCCTCCACTTT. Protein sequence: CARIRDKDNSPLHF.

CDR3 loop: CASRRQGINTGELFF. CDR3 sequence (DNA): TGTGCCAGCAGAAGGCAGGGGATTAACACCGGGGAGCTGTTTTTT. The rearrangement joins TRBV28 to TRBJ2-2; D is possibly TRBD1 (6 bases). This CDR3 is 15 amino acids long. Per germline, CDR1 MDHEN and CDR2 SYDVKM. Between the trimmed V and J ends, which lost 6 bases and 2 bases, there was a span of 13 bases.

The chain is built from TRBV9 and TRBJ1-3, with D maybe TRBD1 (5 bases). Trimming left V 0 bases short and J 0 bases short, with 7 bases between. Germline CDR1 is SGDLS and CDR2 is YYNGEE. The CDR3 sequence is 15 residues long. In DNA form, the CDR3 reads TGTGCCAGCAGCGTAGGGGACTCCTCTGGAAACACCATATATTTT. Amino acid sequence: CASSVGDSSGNTIYF.

The rearrangement joins TRBV2 to TRBJ2-1; D may be TRBD1 (6 bases). V was trimmed by 5 bases and J by 8 bases, leaving 22 bases between them. CDR1 SNHLY and CDR2 FYNNEI come from the germline V gene. The length of the CDR3 is 16 residues. The CDR3 coding sequence is TGTGCCAGCAGTCACCAGGGGAGAACCGCTCGAGATGAGCAGTTCTTC. Translating it yields CASSHQGRTARDEQFF.

V usage is TRBV28 and J usage is TRBJ2-3, with TRBD1 as a possible D gene (5 bases). The V end lost 5 bases, the J end lost 3 bases, and 12 bases lay between the germline ends. Germline CDR1 and CDR2: MDHEN and SYDVKM. The CDR3 length is 14 residues. CDR3 region: CASSNPQGTDTQYF. CDR3 bases: TGTGCCAGCAGTAACCCCCAGGGTACAGATACGCAGTATTTT.

The rearrangement links TRBV4-1 to TRBJ1-5; tentatively, D is TRBD1 (5 bases). In germline, CDR1 is MGHRA, CDR2 YSYEKL. V was trimmed by 1 base and J by 3 bases, leaving 10 bases between them. The CDR3 covers 15 residues. CDR3 nucleotides: TGCGCCAGCAGCCAAGCTGAGGGACCCAATCAGCCCCAGCATTTT. Residues: CASSQAEGPNQPQHF.

The chain has TRBV7-8 and TRBJ2-1; 7 bases are shared with TRBD2. The germline V gene encodes CDR1 SGHVS and CDR2 FQNEAQ. V lost 5 bases, J lost 7 bases, and 11 bases stayed unmatched. CDR3 length: 15 amino acids. CDR3 coding DNA: TGTGCCAGCAGCCCCCTGAGCGGGGTACGTAATGAGCAGTTCTTC. It encodes CASSPLSGVRNEQFF.

This sequence joins TRBV7-8 and TRBJ2-2; 9 bases are a match to TRBD2. V gave up 0 bases and J gave up 2 bases; unmatched junction bases: 1. The germline V gene has CDR1 SGHVS and CDR2 FQNEAQ. The CDR3 is made up of 16 amino acids. This CDR3 is CASSLASGGNTGELFF. In nucleotides, the CDR3 is TGTGCCAGCAGCTTAGCTAGCGGGGGCAACACCGGGGAGCTGTTTTTT. Full variable domain (missing parts from reference TRBV7-8 and TRBJ2-2): GAGVSQSPRYKVAKRGQDVALRCDPISGHVSLFWYQQALGQGPEFLTYFQNEAQLDKSGLPSDRFFAERPEGSVSTLKIQRTQQEDSAVYLCASSLASGGNTGELFFGEGSRLTVL.

This clone was detected a few times. The same CDR3 arises from other DNA sequences in this sample as well. The rearrangement links TRBV6-5 to TRBJ1-2; tentative D call: TRBD1 (6 bases). In germline, CDR1 is MNHEY, CDR2 SVGAGI. Trimming removed 0 bases at V and 2 bases at J, with 10 bases between. The CDR3 is 15 residues long. For the CDR3, the DNA is TGTGCCAGCAGTTACTCCCCCGGGGGCAACTATGGCTACACCTTC. It codes for CASSYSPGGNYGYTF.

The chain recombines TRBV5-1 with TRBJ1-6, with unresolved D. Deletions cut 4 bases from V and 5 bases from J, with 13 bases between. The CDR3 sequence is 15 residues long. From germline, CDR1 is SGHRS and CDR2 YFSETQ. DNA of the CDR3: TGCGCCAGCAGCCCCGCTGGGCAGCATAATTCACCCCTCCACTTT. This codes for CASSPAGQHNSPLHF.

This clone appeared once. This chain links TRBV6-1 with TRBJ2-7; D is perhaps TRBD2 (6 bases). Germline CDR1 is MNHNS and CDR2 is SASEGT. Deletions cut 3 bases from V and 3 bases from J, with 9 bases between. This CDR3 has 13 amino acids. The CDR3 is CASSERGDYEQYF. The CDR3 region has the DNA TGTGCCAGCAGTGAGCGGGGTGACTACGAGCAGTACTTC.

The J gene is TRBJ2-2, the V gene TRBV11-2; a weak D match, TRBD1 (6 bases). The CDR3 spans 14 residues. Germline CDR1 is SGHAT and CDR2 is FQNNGV. V shed 3 bases and J shed 6 bases, with 11 bases lying between them. DNA for the CDR3: TGTGCCAGCAGCTTCCAAAGGGGGTCCGGGGAGCTGTTTTTT. Protein sequence: CASSFQRGSGELFF.

The rearrangement links TRBV6-2 or TRBV6-3 to TRBJ1-1; a possible D gene is TRBD1 (5 bases). The CDR3 runs 15 residues. V dropped 6 bases and J dropped 1 base, with 15 bases sitting between them. Germline V lookup: CDR1 MNHEY, CDR2 SVGEGT. CDR3 bases: TGTGCCAGCAGCCCTTACAGGAGGGAGAACACTGAAGCTTTCTTT. Protein product: CASSPYRRENTEAFF.

The chain links TRBV7-8 to TRBJ2-6; no definite D call. V was cut by 4 bases and J by 0 bases, with 4 bases left in between. The CDR3 has 14 amino acids. Germline assignment: CDR1 SGHVS and CDR2 FQNEAQ. The CDR3, as DNA: TGTGCCAGCAGCTCCCACTCTGGGGCCAACGTCCTGACTTTC. This codes for CASSSHSGANVLTF.

This chain links TRBV5-6 with TRBJ1-6; weak D call: TRBD1 (5 bases). Germline CDR1 and CDR2: SGHDT and YYEEEE. CDR3 length: 16 residues. Trimming pared 4 bases from V and 5 bases from J, leaving 16 bases between. Here the CDR3 DNA reads TGTGCCAGCAGCGGGGTTGGGGCAGGAGATAATTCACCCCTCCACTTT. This encodes CASSGVGAGDNSPLHF.

This sequence joins TRBV29-1 and TRBJ1-1; unclear D gene. The length of the CDR3 is 10 residues. The ends were cut back, 5 bases at V and 11 bases at J, with 12 bases in the middle. Germline CDR1 and CDR2: SQVTM and ANQGSEA. The DNA of the CDR3 is TGCAGCGTTCATCACGGGCAGGCTTTCTTT. It codes for CSVHHGQAFF.

The rearrangement joins TRBV5-1 to TRBJ2-1, with TRBD2 identical over 9 bases. CDR3 length: 15 amino acids. With V trimmed by 6 bases and J by 7 bases, 11 bases remained unmatched. The germline V gene has CDR1 SGHRS and CDR2 YFSETQ. The CDR3: CASIPGTSSGNEQFF. In nucleotides, the CDR3 is TGCGCCAGCATCCCCGGGACTAGCTCAGGGAATGAGCAGTTCTTC.

This chain connects TRBV18 to TRBJ1-1; 7 bases align to TRBD1. The CDR3 is 16 amino acids. The germline V gene encodes CDR1 KGHSH and CDR2 LQKENI. After removal of 2 bases from V and 4 bases from J, the junction contained 10 bases not matched to a gene. CDR3 nucleotide sequence: TGTGCCAGCTCACCATTTGACAGGGCGGAAGGCACTGAAGCTTTCTTT. Protein: CASSPFDRAEGTEAFF.

Only one count was recorded for this clone. The rearrangement uses TRBV10-3 and TRBJ1-1, with a weak D call TRBD1 (6 bases). The CDR3 has 15 amino acids. CDR1 is ENHRY, CDR2 SYGVKD, per germline. Trimming pared 6 bases from V and 0 bases from J, leaving 14 bases between. The CDR3 nucleotides read TGTGCCATCAGCGTTCTTCAGGGGATGAACACTGAAGCTTTCTTT. Protein product: CAISVLQGMNTEAFF.

The chain combines TRBV9 with TRBJ1-2, with D perhaps matching TRBD1 (6 bases). The V gene's germline CDR1 is SGDLS and CDR2 YYNGEE. V was shortened by 3 bases and J by 4 bases, with 25 bases between the two germline ends. This CDR3 has 18 residues. CDR3 DNA: TGTGCCAGCAGCGGACCGAAAGTACAGGGAGGCTTAGCCTATGGCTACACCTTC. Protein product: CASSGPKVQGGLAYGYTF.

The chain couples TRBV2 to TRBJ1-1, with D possibly matching TRBD1 (5 bases). This CDR3 region has 12 residues. With 7 bases removed from V and 3 bases from J, the gap between germline ends came to 9 bases. Germline V gives CDR1 SNHLY, CDR2 FYNNEI. CDR3 coding DNA: TGTGCCAGCACCAGAGGGGACACTGAAGCTTTCTTT. It encodes CASTRGDTEAFF. Combining the CDR3 with reference TRBV2 and TRBJ1-1 gives the whole variable domain EPEVTQTPSHQVTQMGQEVILRCVPISNHLYFYWYRQILGQKVEFLVSFYNNEISEKSEIFDDQFSVERPDGSNFTLKIRSTKLEDSAMYFCASTRGDTEAFFGQGTRLTVV.

The chain joins TRBV23-1 to TRBJ2-3; 10 bases agree with TRBD1. TRBV23-1 qualifies as an ORF whose function is uncertain. The V gene end was trimmed by 2 bases and the J gene end by 1 base; junction bases not matched to a gene: 6. The CDR3 is 17 residues long. This chain's CDR3 is CASSQPRTGGCTDTQYF. In DNA form, the CDR3 reads TGCGCCAGCAGTCAACCCAGGACAGGGGGATGCACAGATACGCAGTATTTT.